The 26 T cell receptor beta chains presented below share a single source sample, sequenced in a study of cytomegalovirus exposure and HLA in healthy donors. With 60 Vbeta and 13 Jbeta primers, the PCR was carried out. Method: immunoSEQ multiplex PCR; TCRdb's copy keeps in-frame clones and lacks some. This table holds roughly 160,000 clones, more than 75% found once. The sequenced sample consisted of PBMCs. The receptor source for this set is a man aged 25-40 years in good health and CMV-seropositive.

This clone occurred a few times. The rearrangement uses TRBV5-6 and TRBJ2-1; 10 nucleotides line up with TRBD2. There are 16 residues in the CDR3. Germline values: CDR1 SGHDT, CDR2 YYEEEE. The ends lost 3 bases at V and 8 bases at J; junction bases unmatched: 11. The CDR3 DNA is TGTGCCAGCAGCTACCCCGGGACTAGCGATTTGGATGAGCAGTTCTTC. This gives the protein CASSYPGTSDLDEQFF.

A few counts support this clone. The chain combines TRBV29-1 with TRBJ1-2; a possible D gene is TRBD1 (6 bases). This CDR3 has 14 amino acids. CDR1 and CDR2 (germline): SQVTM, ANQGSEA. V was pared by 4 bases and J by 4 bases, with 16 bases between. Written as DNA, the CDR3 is TGCAGCGTTGGGACACGGGACACCATCTATGGCTACACCTTC. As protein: CSVGTRDTIYGYTF.

For the CDR3, the DNA is TGCAGCGTTGAAGGGACTAGCGGGAGCTCCTACGAGCAGTACTTC. It specifies CSVEGTSGSSYEQYF. The gene calls are TRBV29-1 and TRBJ2-7, with 13 positions matching TRBD2. The V and J ends lost 1 base and 0 bases, in that order; junction bases with no gene match: 0. The germline gives CDR1 SQVTM, CDR2 ANQGSEA. The CDR3 is 15 amino acids.

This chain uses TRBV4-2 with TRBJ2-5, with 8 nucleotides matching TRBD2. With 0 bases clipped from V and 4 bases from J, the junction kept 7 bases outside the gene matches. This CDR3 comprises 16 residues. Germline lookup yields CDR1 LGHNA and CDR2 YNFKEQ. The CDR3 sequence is CASSQDLSGGAETQYF. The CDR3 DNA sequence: TGTGCCAGCAGCCAAGATCTCTCGGGAGGGGCAGAGACCCAGTACTTC.

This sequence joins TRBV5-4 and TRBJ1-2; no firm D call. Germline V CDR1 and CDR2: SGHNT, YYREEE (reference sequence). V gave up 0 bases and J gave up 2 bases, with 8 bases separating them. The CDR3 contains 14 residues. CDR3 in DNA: TGTGCCAGCAGCTTGGAGAACAGAAACTATGGCTACACCTTC. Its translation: CASSLENRNYGYTF.

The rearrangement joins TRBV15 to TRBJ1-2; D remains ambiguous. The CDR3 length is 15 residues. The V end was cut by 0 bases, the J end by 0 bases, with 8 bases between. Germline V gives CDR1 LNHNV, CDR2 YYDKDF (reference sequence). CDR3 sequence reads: CATSRDRGANYGYTF. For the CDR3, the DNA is TGTGCCACCAGCAGAGATCGAGGTGCTAACTATGGCTACACCTTC.

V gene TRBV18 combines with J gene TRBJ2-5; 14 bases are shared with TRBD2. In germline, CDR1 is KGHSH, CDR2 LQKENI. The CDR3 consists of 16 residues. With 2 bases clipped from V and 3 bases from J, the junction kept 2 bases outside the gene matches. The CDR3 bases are TGTGCCAGCTCACCAGGACTAGCGGGAGGCAAAGAGACCCAGTACTTC. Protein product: CASSPGLAGGKETQYF.

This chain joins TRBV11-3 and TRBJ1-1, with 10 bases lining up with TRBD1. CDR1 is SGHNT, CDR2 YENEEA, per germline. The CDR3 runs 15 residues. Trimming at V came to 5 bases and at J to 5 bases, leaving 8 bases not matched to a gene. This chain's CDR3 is CASSLGGTGETEAFF. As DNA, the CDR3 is TGTGCCAGCAGCCTCGGGGGGACAGGGGAAACTGAAGCTTTCTTT.

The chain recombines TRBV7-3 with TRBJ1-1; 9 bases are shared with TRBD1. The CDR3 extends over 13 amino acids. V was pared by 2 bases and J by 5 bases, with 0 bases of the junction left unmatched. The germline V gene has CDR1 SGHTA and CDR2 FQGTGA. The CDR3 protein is CASSLGQGTEAFF. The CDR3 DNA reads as TGTGCCAGCAGCTTAGGACAGGGGACTGAAGCTTTCTTT.

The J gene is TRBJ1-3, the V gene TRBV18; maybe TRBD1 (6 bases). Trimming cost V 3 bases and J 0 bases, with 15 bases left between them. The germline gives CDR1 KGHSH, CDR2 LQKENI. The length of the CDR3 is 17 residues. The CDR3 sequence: CASSPRQAINSGNTIYF. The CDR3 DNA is TGTGCCAGCTCACCGAGACAGGCTATAAACTCTGGAAACACCATATATTTT.

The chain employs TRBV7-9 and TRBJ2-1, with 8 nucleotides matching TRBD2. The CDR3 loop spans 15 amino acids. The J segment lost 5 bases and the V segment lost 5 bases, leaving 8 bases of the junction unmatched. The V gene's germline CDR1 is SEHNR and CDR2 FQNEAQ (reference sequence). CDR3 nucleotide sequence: TGTGCCAGCAGCAACCCGGGGGGGATGAACAATGAGCAGTTCTTC. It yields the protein CASSNPGGMNNEQFF. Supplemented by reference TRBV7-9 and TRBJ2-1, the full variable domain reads DTGVSQNPRHKITKRGQNVTFRCDPISEHNRLYWYRQTLGQGPEFLTYFQNEAQLEKSRLLSDRFSAERPKGSFSTLEIQRTEQGDSAMYLCASSNPGGMNNEQFFGPGTRLTVL.

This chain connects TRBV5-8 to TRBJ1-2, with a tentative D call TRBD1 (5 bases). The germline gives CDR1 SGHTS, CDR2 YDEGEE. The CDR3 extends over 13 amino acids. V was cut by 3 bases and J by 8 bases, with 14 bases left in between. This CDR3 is CASSSRGEGGYTF. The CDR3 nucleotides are TGTGCCAGCAGCTCTCGGGGGGAGGGAGGCTACACCTTC.

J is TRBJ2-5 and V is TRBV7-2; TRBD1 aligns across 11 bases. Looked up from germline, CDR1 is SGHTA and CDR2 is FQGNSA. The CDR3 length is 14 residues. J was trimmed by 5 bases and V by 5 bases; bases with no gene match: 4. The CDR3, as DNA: TGTGCCAGCAGCGGAGGGACAGGGGGGGAGACCCAGTACTTC. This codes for CASSGGTGGETQYF.

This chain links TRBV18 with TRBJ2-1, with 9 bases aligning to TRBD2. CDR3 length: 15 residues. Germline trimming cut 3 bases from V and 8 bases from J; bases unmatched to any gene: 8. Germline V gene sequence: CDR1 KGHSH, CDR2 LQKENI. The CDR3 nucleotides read TGTGCCAGCTCACCCCTCCGGCGGGAGGGACATGAGCAGTTCTTC. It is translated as CASSPLRREGHEQFF.

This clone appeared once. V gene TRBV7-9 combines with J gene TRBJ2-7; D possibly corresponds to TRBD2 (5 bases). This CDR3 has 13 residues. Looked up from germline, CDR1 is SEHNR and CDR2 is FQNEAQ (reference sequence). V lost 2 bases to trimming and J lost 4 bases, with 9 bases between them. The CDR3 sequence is CASSLSGAYEQYV. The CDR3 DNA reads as TGTGCCAGCAGCTTAAGCGGCGCTTACGAGCAGTACGTC.

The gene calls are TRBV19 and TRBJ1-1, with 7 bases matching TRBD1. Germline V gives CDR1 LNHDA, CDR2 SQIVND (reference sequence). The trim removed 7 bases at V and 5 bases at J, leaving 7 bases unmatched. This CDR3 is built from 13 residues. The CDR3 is CASNGQVGTEAFF. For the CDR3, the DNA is TGTGCCAGTAACGGACAGGTGGGTACTGAAGCTTTCTTT.

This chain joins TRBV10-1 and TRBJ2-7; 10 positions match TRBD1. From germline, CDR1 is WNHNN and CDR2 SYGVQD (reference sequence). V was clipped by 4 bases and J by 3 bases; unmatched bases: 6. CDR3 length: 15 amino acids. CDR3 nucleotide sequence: TGCGCCAGCAGTGTCCCGGGACAGGGGAACTACGAGCAGTACTTC. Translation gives CASSVPGQGNYEQYF.

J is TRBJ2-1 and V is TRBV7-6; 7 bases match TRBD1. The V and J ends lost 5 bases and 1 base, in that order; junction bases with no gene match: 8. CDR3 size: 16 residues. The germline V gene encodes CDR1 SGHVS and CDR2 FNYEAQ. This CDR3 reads CASSPGEGASYNEQFF. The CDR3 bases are TGTGCCAGCAGCCCCGGCGAGGGGGCTTCCTACAATGAGCAGTTCTTC.

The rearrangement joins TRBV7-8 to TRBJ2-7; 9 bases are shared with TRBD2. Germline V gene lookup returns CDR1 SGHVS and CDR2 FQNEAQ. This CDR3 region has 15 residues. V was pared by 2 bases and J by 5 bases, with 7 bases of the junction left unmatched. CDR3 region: CASSLTGLALNEQYF. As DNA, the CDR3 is TGTGCCAGCAGCTTAACGGGACTAGCACTCAACGAGCAGTACTTC.

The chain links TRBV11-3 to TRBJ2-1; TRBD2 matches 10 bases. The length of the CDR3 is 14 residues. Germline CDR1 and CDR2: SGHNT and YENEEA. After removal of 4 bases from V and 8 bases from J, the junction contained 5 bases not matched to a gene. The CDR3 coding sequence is TGTGCCAGCAGCTGGGCTAGCGGGAGAGATGAGCAGTTCTTC. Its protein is CASSWASGRDEQFF.

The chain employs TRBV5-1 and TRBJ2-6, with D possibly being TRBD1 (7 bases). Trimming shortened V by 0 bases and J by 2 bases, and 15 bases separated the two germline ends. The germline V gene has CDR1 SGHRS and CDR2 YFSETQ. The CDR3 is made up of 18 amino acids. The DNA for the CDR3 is TGCGCCAGCAGCTTGGTTAGTCAGGGGGAGGCTGGGGCCAACGTCCTGACTTTC. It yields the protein CASSLVSQGEAGANVLTF.

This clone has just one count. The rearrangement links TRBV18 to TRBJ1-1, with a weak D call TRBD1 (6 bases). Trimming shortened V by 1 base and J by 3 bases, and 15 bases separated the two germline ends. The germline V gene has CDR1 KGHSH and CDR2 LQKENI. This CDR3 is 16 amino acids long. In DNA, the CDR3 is TGTGCCAGCTCACCACTTAATCGGGCAGGGGACACTGAAGCTTTCTTT. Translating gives CASSPLNRAGDTEAFF.

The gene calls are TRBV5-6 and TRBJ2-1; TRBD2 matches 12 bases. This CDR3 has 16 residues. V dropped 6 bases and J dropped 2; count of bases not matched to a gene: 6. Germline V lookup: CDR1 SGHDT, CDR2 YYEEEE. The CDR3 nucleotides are TGTGCCAGCAACCCTAGCGGGAGGGCCCCCTACAATGAGCAGTTCTTC. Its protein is CASNPSGRAPYNEQFF.

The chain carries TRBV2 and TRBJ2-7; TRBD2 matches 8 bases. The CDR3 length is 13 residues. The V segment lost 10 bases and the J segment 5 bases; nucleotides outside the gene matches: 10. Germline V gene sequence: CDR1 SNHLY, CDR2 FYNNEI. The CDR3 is CATGQRESDEQYF. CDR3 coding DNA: TGTGCCACGGGGCAGCGGGAGAGCGACGAGCAGTACTTC.

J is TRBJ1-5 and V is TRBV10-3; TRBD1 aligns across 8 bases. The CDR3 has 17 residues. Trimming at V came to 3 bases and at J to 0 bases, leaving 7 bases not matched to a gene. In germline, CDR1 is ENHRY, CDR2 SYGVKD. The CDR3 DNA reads TGTGCCATCAGTGACACAGGGGGGGGACCTAGCAATCAGCCCCAGCATTTT. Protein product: CAISDTGGGPSNQPQHF.

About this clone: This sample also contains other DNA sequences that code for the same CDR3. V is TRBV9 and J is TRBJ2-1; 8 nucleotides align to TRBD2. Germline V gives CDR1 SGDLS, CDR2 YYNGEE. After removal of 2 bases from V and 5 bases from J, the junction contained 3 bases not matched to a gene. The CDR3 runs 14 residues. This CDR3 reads CASSVTSGNNEQFF. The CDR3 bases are TGTGCCAGCAGCGTTACTAGCGGCAACAATGAGCAGTTCTTC.